A single sample gave rise to the 24 T cell receptor beta chains below, sequenced in a study of blood T cell repertoires in COVID-19. Data came from immunoSEQ multiplex PCR; TCRdb stores just in-frame clones and leaves some out. The sample has roughly 150,000 clones; approximately 84% are singletons. Sequenced sample: peripheral blood. These receptors came from a woman in her forties or fifties with COVID-19, enrolled during active disease.

This clone has a handful of counts. The chain employs TRBV19 and TRBJ2-3; no definite D call. V lost 2 bases and J lost 6, with 12 bases in between. The CDR3 spans 14 residues. Germline lookup yields CDR1 LNHDA and CDR2 SQIVND (reference sequence). CDR3 DNA sequence: TGTGCCAGTAGTATATTGCTTAGCTCTGATACGCAGTATTTT. Its protein product is CASSILLSSDTQYF. Full variable domain (remainder filled in from reference TRBV19 and TRBJ2-3): DGGITQSPKYLFRKEGQNVTLSCEQNLNHDAMYWYRQDPGQGLRLIYYSQIVNDFQKGDIAEGYSVSREKKESFPLTVTSAQKNPTAFYLCASSILLSSDTQYFGPGTRLTVL.

The chain uses TRBV4-3 and TRBJ2-7; 7 bases align to TRBD1. J was trimmed by 1 base and V by 0 bases; bases with no gene match: 9. CDR3 length: 17 amino acids. The germline gives CDR1 LGHNA, CDR2 YSLEER. The CDR3 nucleotides are TGCGCCAGCAGCCAAGACCGCGGCGCAGGGGGTTCCTACGAGCAGTACTTC. This sequence encodes CASSQDRGAGGSYEQYF.

The chain combines TRBV2 with TRBJ2-6, with a possible D match to TRBD2 (5 bases). CDR1 is SNHLY and CDR2 is FYNNEI in the germline V gene. The CDR3 totals 15 residues. Trimming left V 4 bases short and J 0 bases short, with 7 bases between. CDR3 nucleotides: TGTGCCAGCAGTGGCGAGGGCTCTGGGGCCAACGTCCTGACTTTC. Its translation: CASSGEGSGANVLTF.

The rearrangement uses TRBV7-2 and TRBJ2-7; TRBD2 agrees at 8 bases. The CDR3 length is 12 residues. The germline gives CDR1 SGHTA, CDR2 FQGNSA. The junction had 5 bases not matched to a gene; V was cut back by 1 base and J by 12 bases. CDR3 residues: CASSLGGGLSYF. The CDR3 coding sequence is TGTGCCAGCAGCTTAGGCGGGGGGCTCTCGTACTTC. The full variable domain, with the rest looked up from reference TRBV7-2 and TRBJ2-7, is GAGVSQSPSNKVTEKGKDVELRCDPISGHTALYWYRQSLGQGLEFLIYFQGNSAPDKSGLPSDRFSAERTGGSVSTLTIQRTQQEDSAVYLCASSLGGGLSYFGPGTRLTVT.

The rearrangement joins TRBV6-4 to TRBJ2-2; 14 bases are shared with TRBD2. V dropped 7 bases and J dropped 4; count of bases not matched to a gene: 8. The CDR3 spans 17 residues. Germline V gene sequence: CDR1 MRHNA, CDR2 SNTAGT. The CDR3: CASTRLAGGHSTGELFF. The CDR3 bases are TGTGCCAGCACCCGACTAGCGGGGGGGCATAGCACCGGGGAGCTGTTTTTT.

This chain connects TRBV7-9 to TRBJ2-1; D is possibly TRBD2 (6 bases). V lost 5 bases and J lost 6, with 17 bases in between. Germline-derived CDR1 and CDR2 are SEHNR and FQNEAQ (reference sequence). This CDR3 is 15 amino acids long. Written as DNA, the CDR3 is TGTGCCAGCAGCGCCCGGGACTTCCACTTCAATGAGCAGTTCTTC. Protein: CASSARDFHFNEQFF.

This chain links TRBV5-4 with TRBJ2-5; no reliable D call. Deletions cut 0 bases from V and 5 bases from J, with 11 bases between. This CDR3 contains 14 residues. CDR1 SGHNT and CDR2 YYREEE come from the germline V gene (reference sequence). CDR3 protein: CASSLGITGETQYF. For the CDR3, the DNA is TGTGCCAGCAGCTTGGGTATTACCGGGGAGACCCAGTACTTC.

The J gene is TRBJ2-2, the V gene TRBV10-1, with 8 nucleotides matching TRBD2. The CDR3 runs to 14 residues. V gave up 5 bases and J gave up 5 bases; unmatched junction bases: 4. CDR1 and CDR2 (germline): WNHNN, SYGVQD (reference sequence). CDR3 DNA: TGCGCCAGCAGTTCCGGGGGGGGGACCGGGGAGCTGTTTTTT. This sequence encodes CASSSGGGTGELFF.

The chain employs TRBV7-6 and TRBJ2-5; a weak D match, TRBD1 (5 bases). This CDR3 contains 15 residues. Germline CDR1 is SGHVS and CDR2 is FNYEAQ. V was trimmed by 5 bases and J by 5 bases, leaving 18 bases between them. The CDR3 here is CASSRYGAIRETQYF. For the CDR3, the DNA is TGTGCCAGCAGCCGGTATGGGGCCATACGGGAGACCCAGTACTTC.

The chain joins TRBV2 to TRBJ2-3, with 14 bases fitting TRBD2. V shed 4 bases, J shed 8 bases, and the junction held 8 bases outside the gene matches. CDR3 size: 16 residues. Germline V gene sequence: CDR1 SNHLY, CDR2 FYNNEI. The CDR3 nucleotides read TGTGCCAGCAGTGCGACTAGCGGGGGGGCCCCCGGTACGCAGTATTTT. Encoded protein: CASSATSGGAPGTQYF.

J is TRBJ2-1 and V is TRBV2, with 9 positions matching TRBD2. Per germline, CDR1 SNHLY and CDR2 FYNNEI. This CDR3 is built from 16 residues. Trimming at V came to 8 bases and at J to 0 bases, leaving 8 bases not matched to a gene. CDR3 bases: TGTGCCAGCGAGGAGATAGCGGGGGACTCCTACAATGAGCAGTTCTTC. Its translation is CASEEIAGDSYNEQFF.

This chain connects TRBV5-6 to TRBJ1-5, with 8 bases fitting TRBD1. Germline V gene sequence: CDR1 SGHDT, CDR2 YYEEEE. The J segment lost 2 bases and the V segment lost 3 bases, leaving 7 bases of the junction unmatched. The CDR3 has 16 amino acids. This chain's CDR3 is CASSSWTGFGNQPQHF. The CDR3 DNA follows: TGTGCCAGCAGCTCTTGGACAGGGTTCGGCAATCAGCCCCAGCATTTT.

This clone was counted a single time. The chain couples TRBV18 to TRBJ2-2; 7 nucleotides match TRBD1. After removal of 4 bases from V and 7 bases from J, the junction contained 6 bases not matched to a gene. The CDR3 has 14 residues. CDR1 and CDR2 (germline): KGHSH, LQKENI. CDR3 in DNA: TGTGCCAGCTCACGACCCGACAGGGTCGGGGAGCTGTTTTTT. Translating gives CASSRPDRVGELFF.

This clone has only one observation. The J gene is TRBJ1-1, the V gene TRBV19, with D perhaps TRBD1 (6 bases). The V gene's germline CDR1 is LNHDA and CDR2 SQIVND (reference sequence). This CDR3 is built from 13 residues. V gave up 8 bases and J gave up 4 bases, with 14 bases separating them. Here the CDR3 reads CASLYRVGTEAFF. The CDR3 bases are TGTGCCAGTCTTTACAGGGTCGGCACTGAAGCTTTCTTT. The full variable domain, rest sourced from reference TRBV19 and TRBJ1-1, is DGGITQSPKYLFRKEGQNVTLSCEQNLNHDAMYWYRQDPGQGLRLIYYSQIVNDFQKGDIAEGYSVSREKKESFPLTVTSAQKNPTAFYLCASLYRVGTEAFFGQGTRLTVV.

The chain links TRBV9 to TRBJ1-3, with 10 bases lining up with TRBD1. V trimming: 4 bases; J trimming: 4 bases; junction bases outside the gene matches: 11. The germline CDR1 and CDR2 sequences are SGDLS and YYNGEE. The CDR3 extends over 17 amino acids. CDR3 amino acids: CASSITDRGPSGNTIYF. The DNA for the CDR3 is TGTGCCAGCAGCATAACCGACAGGGGGCCTTCGGGAAACACCATATATTTT.

V and J are TRBV9 and TRBJ2-7; the D gene is possibly TRBD1 (6 bases). Germline lookup yields CDR1 SGDLS and CDR2 YYNGEE. Trimming left V 4 bases short and J 1 base short, with 15 bases between. The CDR3 spans 15 residues. The CDR3 is CASSPQGSPSYEQYF. The CDR3 DNA reads TGTGCCAGCAGCCCCCAGGGGTCGCCATCCTACGAGCAGTACTTC.

The rearrangement joins TRBV6-1 to TRBJ2-3, with 12 bases that match TRBD1. V shed 1 base and J 7 bases; nucleotides not matched to a gene: 6. Germline values: CDR1 MNHNS, CDR2 SASEGT. The CDR3 spans 16 residues. The CDR3 DNA reads TGTGCCAGCAGTGAAGTTCCGGGACAGGGGGCGAATACGCAGTATTTT. Encoded protein: CASSEVPGQGANTQYF.

The V and J genes are TRBV28 and TRBJ1-2; 8 bases are shared with TRBD1. Germline trimming cut 5 bases from V and 0 bases from J; bases unmatched to any gene: 5. Germline CDR1 is MDHEN and CDR2 is SYDVKM. This CDR3 comprises 15 residues. The CDR3 spells CASSQQGDPNYGYTF. CDR3 nucleotides: TGTGCCAGCAGTCAACAGGGGGATCCTAACTATGGCTACACCTTC.

This clone showed up just a few times. The gene calls are TRBV5-1 and TRBJ1-3; possibly TRBD1 for D (5 bases). CDR3 length: 14 residues. V was cut by 4 bases and J by 0 bases, with 8 bases left in between. In germline, CDR1 is SGHRS, CDR2 YFSETQ. CDR3 protein: CASSPDSSGNTIYF. The DNA of the CDR3 is TGCGCCAGCAGCCCCGACAGCTCTGGAAACACCATATATTTT.

This chain joins TRBV6-6 and TRBJ1-1; D not resolved. Trimming cost V 7 bases and J 1 base, with 10 bases left between them. The germline V gene encodes CDR1 MNHNY and CDR2 SVGAGI (reference sequence). This CDR3 is built from 13 residues. CDR3 nucleotide sequence: TGTGCCAGCATCGAGGTCAGGAACACTGAAGCTTTCTTT. It yields the protein CASIEVRNTEAFF.

The CDR3 here is CASSGLGTGPLKQYF. The CDR3 DNA reads TGTGCCAGCAGTGGCCTCGGGACAGGGCCTCTAAAGCAGTACTTC. J is TRBJ2-7 and V is TRBV6-2 or TRBV6-3; 9 bases fit TRBD1. Germline V lookup: CDR1 MNHEY, CDR2 SVGEGT. Unmatched junction bases numbered 13, after V lost 5 bases and J lost 8 bases. The CDR3 loop spans 15 amino acids.

The V and J genes are TRBV6-6 and TRBJ2-7; D might be TRBD1 (6 bases). V was shortened by 6 bases and J by 9 bases, with 15 bases between the two germline ends. The germline V gene encodes CDR1 MNHNY and CDR2 SVGAGI (reference sequence). This CDR3 comprises 12 residues. CDR3 residues: CASSRRQEGQYF. The DNA of the CDR3 is TGTGCCAGCAGCAGAAGACAGGAAGGGCAGTACTTC.

The CDR3 sequence is CASSFRPARVGTGELFF. As DNA, the CDR3 is TGCGCCAGCAGCTTCCGACCCGCCCGGGTAGGCACCGGGGAGCTGTTTTTT. The gene calls are TRBV4-1 and TRBJ2-2; D ambiguous. V shed 5 bases and J shed 4 bases, with 20 bases lying between them. This CDR3 has 17 residues. Germline assignment: CDR1 MGHRA and CDR2 YSYEKL.

CDR3 amino acids: CASSPRDSGYNEQFF. CDR3 sequence (DNA): TGTGCCAGCAGCCCCCGGGACAGTGGCTACAATGAGCAGTTCTTC. The chain employs TRBV13 and TRBJ2-1; 7 nucleotides match TRBD1. Germline values: CDR1 PRHDT, CDR2 FYEKMQ (reference sequence). V lost 5 bases to trimming and J lost 3 bases; unmatched junction nucleotides: 7. CDR3 length: 15 amino acids.